Below, 31 T cell receptor beta chains from the same sample are listed, as sequenced in a study of T cells in Graves' hyperthyroidism and ophthalmopathy. The TCR beta CDR3 regions underwent amplification using RNA transcripts as the source. The HTBI primer set drove a first-round RT-PCR of the TCR CDR3. TCRdb re-called the multiplex PCR reads with MiXCR, one entry per CDR3 protein. The table has hundreds of thousands of distinct CDR3 sequences, less than 25% seen once. Material for sequencing was blood. These receptors originate from a man younger than 45 with Graves' ophthalmopathy.

The V and J genes are TRBV27 and TRBJ2-1; D is uncertain. V was trimmed by 6 bases and J by 1 base, leaving 16 bases between them. The CDR3 covers 16 residues. Germline V gives CDR1 MNHEY, CDR2 SMNVEV (reference sequence). CDR3 sequence reads: CASSQNSPPSYNEQFF. The CDR3 DNA reads as TGTGCCAGCAGCCAGAACTCGCCACCATCCTACAATGAGCAGTTCTTC.

This clonotype was counted ten times or more. V and J are TRBV28 and TRBJ2-7; 7 bases line up with TRBD2. CDR1 and CDR2 from the germline V gene are MDHEN and SYDVKM. V shed 5 bases, J shed 3 bases, and the junction held 10 bases outside the gene matches. The CDR3 loop spans 15 amino acids. The CDR3 nucleotides read TGTGCCAGCAGTCCCCGGGGGACTAAGCTCTACGAGCAGTACTTC. Translation gives CASSPRGTKLYEQYF.

This clonotype was picked up a small number of times. The chain has TRBV20-1 and TRBJ1-2; D is unclear. The CDR3 covers 11 residues. Germline V gene lookup returns CDR1 DFQATT and CDR2 SNEGSKA (reference sequence). V gave up 2 bases and J gave up 8 bases, with 9 bases separating them. The CDR3 sequence: CSARSPDGYTF. CDR3 nucleotide sequence: TGCAGTGCTAGATCCCCGGACGGCTACACCTTC.

This clonotype appeared a few times. V usage is TRBV10-3 and J usage is TRBJ2-2; 8 positions match TRBD2. CDR3 size: 17 residues. The germline CDR1 and CDR2 sequences are ENHRY and SYGVKD. V gave up 0 bases and J gave up 2 bases; unmatched junction bases: 5. In DNA, the CDR3 is TGTGCCATCAGTGAGTCGTTCACTAGCGGTAACACCGGGGAGCTGTTTTTT. This gives the protein CAISESFTSGNTGELFF.

The V call is TRBV7-8, the J call TRBJ2-1; D gene ambiguous. V lost 5 bases, J lost 5 bases, and 10 bases lay in between. Per germline, CDR1 SGHVS and CDR2 FQNEAQ. The CDR3 runs 13 residues. The CDR3 spells CASSRPPHNEQFF. The CDR3 bases are TGTGCCAGCAGCCGCCCCCCCCACAATGAGCAGTTCTTC.

V gene TRBV19 combines with J gene TRBJ1-5; D is possibly TRBD1 (6 bases). Germline CDR1 and CDR2: LNHDA and SQIVND (reference sequence). The CDR3 runs to 16 residues. V gave up 1 base and J gave up 4 bases, with 14 bases separating them. CDR3 residues: CASSIGAGDRNQPQHF. In DNA form, the CDR3 reads TGTGCCAGTAGTATAGGGGCAGGGGATAGAAATCAGCCCCAGCATTTT.

This clonotype was detected a few times. CDR3 DNA sequence: TGTGCCAGCAGCCCGGCAGCGGGACAGTACAATGAGCAGTTCTTC. Protein product: CASSPAAGQYNEQFF. The V and J genes are TRBV7-6 and TRBJ2-1; perhaps D is TRBD1 or TRBD2 (7 bases each). Germline loops: CDR1 SGHVS, CDR2 FNYEAQ. The V and J ends lost 5 bases and 4 bases respectively, with 15 bases between them. This CDR3 has 15 residues.

J is TRBJ1-1 and V is TRBV20-1; D perhaps matches TRBD1 (5 bases). Trimming removed 3 bases from V and 1 base from J, with 12 bases in between. From germline, CDR1 is DFQATT and CDR2 SNEGSKA (reference sequence). The CDR3 is 14 residues long. CDR3 sequence (DNA): TGCAGTGCTAGTGCGAGGGGAGAGAACACTGAAGCTTTCTTT. It codes for CSASARGENTEAFF.

V usage is TRBV2 and J usage is TRBJ2-1; the D gene could be TRBD1 or TRBD2 (6 bases each). The CDR3 contains 15 residues. Trimming cost V 2 bases and J 4 bases, with 12 bases left between them. The V gene's germline CDR1 is SNHLY and CDR2 FYNNEI. The CDR3 region has the DNA TGTGCCAGCAGTGAATCGGGGGCGGATTACAATGAGCAGTTCTTC. This translates into CASSESGADYNEQFF. Full variable domain (rest looked up from reference TRBV2 and TRBJ2-1): EPEVTQTPSHQVTQMGQEVILRCVPISNHLYFYWYRQILGQKVEFLVSFYNNEISEKSEIFDDQFSVERPDGSNFTLKIRSTKLEDSAMYFCASSESGADYNEQFFGPGTRLTVL.

There are many counts of this clonotype. The rearrangement uses TRBV6-1 and TRBJ1-2; 9 nucleotides agree with TRBD1. The CDR3 is made up of 13 amino acids. The junction had 4 bases not matched to a gene; V was cut back by 7 bases and J by 4 bases. The germline CDR1 and CDR2 sequences are MNHNS and SASEGT. The DNA of the CDR3 is TGTGCCAGCACAAAGGACAGGGGCTATGGCTACACCTTC. Protein: CASTKDRGYGYTF.

This chain connects TRBV20-1 to TRBJ1-6, with 7 bases aligning to TRBD1. The J segment lost 3 bases and the V segment lost 5 bases, leaving 4 bases of the junction unmatched. The V gene's germline CDR1 is DFQATT and CDR2 SNEGSKA (reference sequence). The CDR3 spans 14 residues. CDR3 DNA sequence: TGCAGTGCTGGGGGACAGCTCTATAATTCACCCCTCCACTTT. This sequence encodes CSAGGQLYNSPLHF.

This clonotype was observed a few times. The chain uses TRBV7-9 and TRBJ2-5, with D unclear. This CDR3 is 16 amino acids long. The germline CDR1 and CDR2 sequences are SEHNR and FQNEAQ (reference sequence). V was pared by 5 bases and J by 2 bases, with 18 bases between. The CDR3 region is CASSLPRAGFQETQYF. The CDR3 bases are TGTGCCAGCAGCCTCCCAAGGGCAGGCTTTCAAGAGACCCAGTACTTC.

This clonotype was recorded many times. In DNA form, the CDR3 reads TGCGCCAGCAGCTTCGATCAGATCACAGATACGCAGTATTTT. Its protein is CASSFDQITDTQYF. The chain carries TRBV5-1 and TRBJ2-3; D unclear. The V gene's germline CDR1 is SGHRS and CDR2 YFSETQ. Deletions cut 2 bases from V and 2 bases from J, with 9 bases between. This CDR3 is 14 amino acids long. The full variable domain, in which reference TRBV5-1 and TRBJ2-3 provide the parts outside the CDR3, is KAGVTQTPRYLIKTRGQQVTLSCSPISGHRSVSWYQQTPGQGLQFLFEYFSETQRNKGNFPGRFSGRQFSNSRSEMNVSTLELGDSALYLCASSFDQITDTQYFGPGTRLTVL.

The chain is built from TRBV6-9 and TRBJ2-6, with D possibly TRBD2 on 6 matching bases. V was pared by 2 bases and J by 4 bases, with 12 bases between. The germline gives CDR1 MNHGY, CDR2 SVAAGI. This CDR3 spans 16 amino acids. The CDR3 region is CASSYTEGSGANVLTF. The DNA of the CDR3 is TGTGCCAGCAGTTATACGGAGGGTTCGGGGGCCAACGTCCTGACTTTC.

There are a few counts of this clonotype. The CDR3 bases are TGTGCCAGTAGTACCGGTGAATCGGGTAATCAGCCCCAGCATTTT. Translating gives CASSTGESGNQPQHF. This sequence joins TRBV19 and TRBJ1-5; D gene ambiguous. V was pared by 4 bases and J by 4 bases, with 14 bases between. This CDR3 region has 15 residues. Germline CDR1 is LNHDA and CDR2 is SQIVND (reference sequence).

V gene TRBV6-2 or TRBV6-3 combines with J gene TRBJ2-4; weak D call: TRBD2 (6 bases). Germline V gene sequence: CDR1 MNHEY, CDR2 SVGEGT. The CDR3 contains 12 residues. Trimming pared 11 bases from V and 8 bases from J, leaving 16 bases between. The CDR3 coding sequence is TGTGCCGTCAAGACTAGATCCGACATTCAGTACTTC. Its translation: CAVKTRSDIQYF.

This clonotype was found a few times. The chain joins TRBV30 to TRBJ2-7; D is undetermined. Germline V gene sequence: CDR1 GTSNPN, CDR2 SVGIG (reference sequence). V was shortened by 4 bases and J by 4 bases, with 17 bases between the two germline ends. There are 14 residues in the CDR3. The CDR3 sequence is CAWMPVSKEYEQYF. The CDR3 coding sequence is TGTGCCTGGATGCCGGTCTCGAAGGAGTACGAGCAGTACTTC.

The rearrangement joins TRBV7-3 to TRBJ2-7; 10 positions agree with TRBD1. V lost 3 bases to trimming and J lost 1 base; unmatched junction nucleotides: 6. CDR3 size: 16 residues. CDR1 and CDR2 from the germline V gene are SGHTA and FQGTGA. CDR3 in amino acids: CASSFWDRGDSYEQYF. The CDR3 coding sequence is TGTGCCAGCAGCTTTTGGGACAGGGGCGATTCCTACGAGCAGTACTTC. The whole variable domain, remainder taken from reference TRBV7-3 and TRBJ2-7, is GAGVSQTPSNKVTEKGKYVELRCDPISGHTALYWYRQSLGQGPEFLIYFQGTGAADDSGLPNDRFFAVRPEGSVSTLKIQRTERGDSAVYLCASSFWDRGDSYEQYFGPGTRLTVT.

The rearrangement joins TRBV13 to TRBJ2-7, with TRBD2 matching 7 bases. Germline trimming cut 0 bases from V and 0 bases from J; bases unmatched to any gene: 2. The CDR3 covers 15 residues. In germline, CDR1 is PRHDT, CDR2 FYEKMQ (reference sequence). The CDR3 nucleotides read TGTGCCAGCAGCTTAGGGTCTAGCGGCTCCTACGAGCAGTACTTC. Its protein product is CASSLGSSGSYEQYF.

The chain carries TRBV6-1 and TRBJ1-5, with TRBD1 as a possible D gene (6 bases). The CDR3 totals 17 residues. V shed 4 bases and J shed 0 bases, with 16 bases lying between them. Germline CDR1 and CDR2: MNHNS and SASEGT. The CDR3 DNA follows: TGTGCCAGCAGTGTGGGGGCAAGCTATTATAGCAATCAGCCCCAGCATTTT. It encodes CASSVGASYYSNQPQHF.

The CDR3 sequence: CASSYLGGEQYF. CDR3 bases: TGTGCCAGCAGCTACCTGGGGGGAGAGCAGTACTTC. J is TRBJ2-7 and V is TRBV11-2, with D tentatively TRBD2 (6 bases). The CDR3 consists of 12 residues. The germline V and J ends were trimmed by 4 bases and 7 bases, with 11 bases remaining between them. Germline CDR1 reads SGHAT; CDR2 reads FQNNGV.

The CDR3 nucleotides are TGTGCCAGCAGTGCAAGATCCGGGGGCGGCTACACCTTC. Translating gives CASSARSGGGYTF. The J gene is TRBJ1-2, the V gene TRBV2; D is perhaps TRBD1 (6 bases). The CDR3 has 13 amino acids. Germline V gene lookup returns CDR1 SNHLY and CDR2 FYNNEI. Trimming removed 4 bases at V and 8 bases at J, with 14 bases between.

The chain uses TRBV5-1 and TRBJ1-2, with D maybe TRBD1 (6 bases). Germline values: CDR1 SGHRS, CDR2 YFSETQ. The CDR3 length is 14 residues. V was trimmed by 4 bases and J by 4 bases, leaving 14 bases between them. For the CDR3, the DNA is TGCGCCAGCAGCGCACAGGGTCGGGCCTATGGCTACACCTTC. Protein sequence: CASSAQGRAYGYTF.

This clonotype was picked up a small number of times. The chain has TRBV28 and TRBJ2-1; the match to TRBD2 covers 13 bases. The trim removed 6 bases at V and 9 bases at J, leaving 11 bases unmatched. CDR1 is MDHEN and CDR2 is SYDVKM in the germline V gene. CDR3 length: 16 amino acids. The CDR3 sequence is CASSLLLAGGPGEQFF. For the CDR3, the DNA is TGTGCCAGCAGCCTCCTACTAGCGGGAGGGCCGGGTGAGCAGTTCTTC.

This clonotype appeared a few times. This chain joins TRBV28 and TRBJ2-7; 7 bases match TRBD1. This CDR3 region has 12 residues. Losses at the gene ends were 8 bases for V and 3 bases for J; bases not matched to a gene: 4. Per germline, CDR1 MDHEN and CDR2 SYDVKM. The CDR3 here is CASEDRDYEQYF. CDR3 sequence (DNA): TGTGCCAGCGAAGACAGGGACTACGAGCAGTACTTC.

This clonotype was counted at least ten times. The chain joins TRBV7-9 to TRBJ2-7; D not certain. Between the trimmed V and J ends, which lost 1 base and 2 bases, there was a span of 6 bases. Germline loops: CDR1 SEHNR, CDR2 FQNEAQ (reference sequence). The CDR3 loop spans 13 amino acids. CDR3 sequence (DNA): TGTGCCAGCAGCTTAGGCTCAACCTACGAGCAGTACTTC. The encoded protein is CASSLGSTYEQYF.

The CDR3 loop is CSARDYRGNYGYTF. The CDR3 coding sequence is TGCAGTGCTAGAGATTACCGGGGGAACTATGGCTACACCTTC. The rearrangement joins TRBV20-1 to TRBJ1-2, with TRBD1 as a possible D gene (5 bases). Germline V lookup: CDR1 DFQATT, CDR2 SNEGSKA (reference sequence). This CDR3 has 14 residues. Deletions cut 0 bases from V and 2 bases from J, with 10 bases between.

This clonotype was counted ten times or more. The genes are TRBV27 and TRBJ1-5; D is undetermined. This CDR3 spans 14 amino acids. Per germline, CDR1 MNHEY and CDR2 SMNVEV (reference sequence). V gave up 6 bases and J gave up 0 bases, with 9 bases separating them. This CDR3 reads CASSASDSNQPQHF. The CDR3 DNA is TGTGCCAGCAGCGCAAGCGATAGCAATCAGCCCCAGCATTTT.

The J gene is TRBJ2-7, the V gene TRBV6-2 or TRBV6-3; D unresolved. The CDR3 loop spans 11 amino acids. Trimming took 7 bases from V and 4 from J, leaving 8 bases between them. Germline V gene lookup returns CDR1 MNHEY and CDR2 SVGEGT. CDR3 amino acids: CASKTNYEQYF. The CDR3 DNA sequence: TGTGCCAGCAAGACAAATTACGAGCAGTACTTC.

The chain links TRBV28 to TRBJ1-2; 8 nucleotides align to TRBD1. J gave up 7 bases and V 6 bases, and 4 bases lay outside the gene matches. CDR1 and CDR2 (germline): MDHEN, SYDVKM. CDR3 size: 12 residues. CDR3 amino acids: CASSTTGAGYTF. For the CDR3, the DNA is TGTGCCAGCAGCACGACAGGGGCTGGCTACACCTTC.

The chain links TRBV13 to TRBJ2-7; possibly TRBD1 for D (6 bases). Germline loops: CDR1 PRHDT, CDR2 FYEKMQ (reference sequence). Trimming removed 8 bases from V and 2 bases from J, with 16 bases in between. The CDR3 spans 14 residues. Written as DNA, the CDR3 is TGTGCCAGCTCCCCACCGGGGACACCCTACGAGCAGTACTTC. Amino acid sequence: CASSPPGTPYEQYF.